These T cell receptor beta chains were read from a single sample in a study of blood T cell repertoires in COVID-19. Repertoires were generated with immunoSEQ multiplex PCR, while TCRdb's copy carries only in-frame clones and drops some. The sample has about 270,000 clones; about 91% are singletons. Sequencing input: peripheral blood. These receptors originate from a person under 30 with COVID-19, enrolled during active disease. Both conserved end residues are part of each CDR3. The order of the fields is D gene, clone size, J gene, V gene, CDR3 protein, CDR3 DNA. The D gene is left open where the match is weak. Clone size appears in some rows only: once, few, many, or a class for an expanded clone.

d_gene: .; abundance: once; j_gene: TRBJ2-3; v_gene: TRBV5-1; CDR3aa: CASSLGGSRDTQYF; CDR3nt: TGCGCCAGCAGCTTGGGTGGGAGTAGAGATACGCAGTATTTT
d_gene: TRBD1; abundance: .; j_gene: TRBJ1-2; v_gene: TRBV2; CDR3aa: CASSEGQGRSYTF; CDR3nt: TGTGCCAGCAGTGAGGGACAGGGTCGGAGCTACACCTTC
d_gene: .; abundance: .; j_gene: TRBJ1-6; v_gene: TRBV7-3; CDR3aa: CASSLSLNSPLHF; CDR3nt: TGTGCCAGCAGCTTGAGCCTGAATTCACCCCTCCACTTT
d_gene: .; abundance: .; j_gene: TRBJ1-2; v_gene: TRBV6-5; CDR3aa: CASSYSGTLNYGYTF; CDR3nt: TGTGCCAGCAGTTACTCGGGGACACTCAACTATGGCTACACCTTC
d_gene: .; abundance: .; j_gene: TRBJ1-5; v_gene: TRBV28; CDR3aa: CASTGVLNQPQHF; CDR3nt: TGTGCCAGCACAGGGGTCCTCAATCAGCCCCAGCATTTT
d_gene: TRBD2; abundance: .; j_gene: TRBJ2-2; v_gene: TRBV11-2; CDR3aa: CASSSVSGRTGELFF; CDR3nt: TGTGCCAGCAGCTCGGTTAGCGGGAGAACCGGGGAGCTGTTTTTT
d_gene: TRBD1; abundance: .; j_gene: TRBJ1-2; v_gene: TRBV12-5; CDR3aa: CASGLPPGQGNGYTF; CDR3nt: TGTGCTAGTGGTTTGCCACCGGGACAGGGCAATGGCTACACCTTC
d_gene: TRBD2; abundance: .; j_gene: TRBJ2-2; v_gene: TRBV5-6; CDR3aa: CASSLTSGRDTGELFF; CDR3nt: TGTGCCAGCAGCTTAACTAGCGGGAGAGACACCGGGGAGCTGTTTTTT
d_gene: TRBD1; abundance: .; j_gene: TRBJ1-5; v_gene: TRBV7-8; CDR3aa: CASSLDMGTVLPQPQHF; CDR3nt: TGTGCCAGCAGCTTAGATATGGGGACAGTGCTCCCTCAGCCCCAGCATTTT
d_gene: .; abundance: .; j_gene: TRBJ1-6; v_gene: TRBV2; CDR3aa: CASSLDRPINSPLHF; CDR3nt: TGTGCCAGCAGTCTAGACAGGCCAATTAATTCACCCCTCCACTTT
d_gene: .; abundance: .; j_gene: TRBJ1-1; v_gene: TRBV7-9; CDR3aa: CASRPAGQAFF; CDR3nt: TGTGCCAGCAGGCCGGCAGGGCAAGCTTTCTTT
d_gene: TRBD2; abundance: .; j_gene: TRBJ2-7; v_gene: TRBV5-4; CDR3aa: CASSLAASGTYEQYF; CDR3nt: TGTGCCAGCAGCTTGGCGGCTAGCGGAACCTACGAGCAGTACTTC
d_gene: .; abundance: .; j_gene: TRBJ2-1; v_gene: TRBV6-5; CDR3aa: CASSYSESYSYNEQFF; CDR3nt: TGTGCCAGCAGTTACTCGGAGAGTTACTCCTACAATGAGCAGTTCTTC
d_gene: .; abundance: .; j_gene: TRBJ2-7; v_gene: TRBV9; CDR3aa: CASSAGLMLREQYF; CDR3nt: TGTGCCAGCAGCGCAGGACTGATGCTCAGAGAGCAGTACTTC
d_gene: TRBD2; abundance: .; j_gene: TRBJ2-1; v_gene: TRBV19; CDR3aa: CASCSGGQEQFF; CDR3nt: TGTGCCAGTTGTTCGGGAGGCCAAGAGCAGTTCTTC
d_gene: .; abundance: .; j_gene: TRBJ2-7; v_gene: TRBV12-5; CDR3aa: CASGLVRVRVFIPGSYEQYF; CDR3nt: TGTGCTAGTGGTTTGGTAAGGGTGCGGGTTTTCATCCCTGGGTCCTACGAGCAGTACTTC
d_gene: .; abundance: .; j_gene: TRBJ2-1; v_gene: TRBV10-2; CDR3aa: CASSGTQTGEQFF; CDR3nt: TGCGCCAGCAGTGGTACGCAAACAGGGGAGCAGTTCTTC